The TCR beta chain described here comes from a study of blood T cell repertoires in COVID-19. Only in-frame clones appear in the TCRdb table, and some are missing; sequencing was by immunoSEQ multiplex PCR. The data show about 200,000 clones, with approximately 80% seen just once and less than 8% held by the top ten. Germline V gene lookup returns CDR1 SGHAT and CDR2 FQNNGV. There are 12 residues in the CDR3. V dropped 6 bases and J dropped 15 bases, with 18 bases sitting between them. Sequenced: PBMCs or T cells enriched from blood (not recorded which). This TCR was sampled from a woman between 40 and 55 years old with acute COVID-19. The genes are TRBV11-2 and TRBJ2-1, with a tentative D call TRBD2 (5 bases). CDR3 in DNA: TGTGCCAGCAGTCGTGAGGACTCTGTTCCGTTCTTC. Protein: CASSREDSVPFF.